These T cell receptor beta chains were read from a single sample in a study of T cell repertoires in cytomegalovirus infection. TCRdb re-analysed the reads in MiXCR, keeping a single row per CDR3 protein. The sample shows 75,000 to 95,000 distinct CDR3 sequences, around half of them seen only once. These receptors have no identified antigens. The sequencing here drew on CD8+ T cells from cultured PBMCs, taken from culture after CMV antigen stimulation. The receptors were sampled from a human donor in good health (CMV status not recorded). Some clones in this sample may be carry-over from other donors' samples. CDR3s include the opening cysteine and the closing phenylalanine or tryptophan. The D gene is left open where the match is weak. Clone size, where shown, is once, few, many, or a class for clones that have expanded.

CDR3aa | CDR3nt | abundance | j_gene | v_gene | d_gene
CASSSRDSSYNEQFF | TGTGCCAGCAGCTCCAGGGACAGCTCCTACAATGAGCAGTTCTTC | few | TRBJ2-1 | TRBV7-3 | TRBD1
CASIDGVNTEAFF | TGTGCCAGTATTGATGGGGTGAACACTGAAGCTTTCTTT | . | TRBJ1-1 | TRBV19 | .
CASGDTGTGDGYTF | TGTGCCAGCGGAGATACCGGGACAGGGGATGGCTACACCTTC | . | TRBJ1-2 | TRBV28 | TRBD1
CASLGNEQFF | TGTGCCAGTTTGGGGAATGAGCAGTTCTTC | . | TRBJ2-1 | TRBV2 | .
CASSLSGTDEQFF | TGTGCCAGCAGCTTGTCAGGGACAGATGAGCAGTTCTTC | few | TRBJ2-1 | TRBV7-3 | TRBD1
CASSSFSYGYTF | TGTGCCAGCAGTTCCTTTTCGTATGGCTACACCTTC | few | TRBJ1-2 | TRBV7-4 | .
CASSDPLSGGTQETQYF | TGTGCCAGCAGTGACCCCCTTAGCGGGGGGACCCAAGAGACCCAGTACTTC | . | TRBJ2-5 | TRBV6-2/TRBV6-3 | TRBD2
CASMKQGNQQFF | TGTGCCAGCATGAAACAGGGGAACCAGCAGTTCTTC | . | TRBJ2-1 | TRBV27 | TRBD1
CASSQAYLANEQFF | TGCGCCAGCAGCCAAGCGTACCTAGCTAATGAGCAGTTCTTC | . | TRBJ2-1 | TRBV4-1 | .
CASREVAAPEAFF | TGTGCCAGCAGAGAGGTGGCGGCCCCTGAAGCTTTCTTT | . | TRBJ1-1 | TRBV2 | .
CASSVAVGEYGYTF | TGTGCCAGCAGCGTAGCCGTGGGGGAGTATGGCTACACCTTC | . | TRBJ1-2 | TRBV9 | .
CASTPHEEPSGTGELFF | TGTGCCAGCACCCCCCATGAGGAGCCTAGCGGGACCGGGGAGCTGTTTTTT | . | TRBJ2-2 | TRBV25-1 | TRBD2
CASSLVPRASYEQYF | TGTGCCAGCAGCTTGGTGCCTCGGGCCTCCTACGAGCAGTACTTC | few | TRBJ2-7 | TRBV7-6 | .
CASSLPGEGNEKLFF | TGTGCCAGCAGCTTACCGGGTGAAGGGAATGAAAAACTGTTTTTT | . | TRBJ1-4 | TRBV7-6 | .
CASSQDRGGQETQYF | TGTGCCAGCAGCCAAGATCGTGGCGGGCAAGAGACCCAGTACTTC | . | TRBJ2-5 | TRBV4-2 | .
CASRRTGLNTEAFF | TGTGCCAGCAGGCGGACAGGGCTGAACACTGAAGCTTTCTTT | . | TRBJ1-1 | TRBV14 | TRBD1
CASSMTSGSNTGELFF | TGTGCCAGCAGCATGACTAGCGGGTCGAACACCGGGGAGCTGTTTTTT | . | TRBJ2-2 | TRBV7-6 | TRBD2
CASSLARSPESYEQYF | TGTGCCAGCAGCTTAGCAAGGAGCCCCGAATCCTACGAGCAGTACTTC | . | TRBJ2-7 | TRBV7-9 | .
CASSEVGTPNRYEQYF | TGTGCCAGCAGTGAAGTAGGGACTCCCAATCGATACGAGCAGTACTTC | few | TRBJ2-7 | TRBV6-1 | .
CARRGNTGELFF | TGTGCCAGGCGGGGGAACACCGGGGAGCTGTTTTTT | . | TRBJ2-2 | TRBV11-2 | .
CASSQRGQGAKETQYF | TGCGCCAGCAGCCAACGGGGCCAGGGGGCGAAAGAGACCCAGTACTTC | many | TRBJ2-5 | TRBV4-1 | TRBD1
CASTAVLAKNIQYF | TGTGCCAGCACCGCAGTTCTAGCCAAAAACATTCAGTACTTC | . | TRBJ2-4 | TRBV12-3/TRBV12-4 | .
CASSLSPPGSRLAKNIQYF | TGTGCCAGCAGTTTATCCCCCCCAGGTTCGCGACTAGCCAAAAACATTCAGTACTTC | once | TRBJ2-4 | TRBV27 | .
CASSLRLAGLYNEQFF | TGTGCCAGCAGCTTACGACTAGCGGGCCTCTACAATGAGCAGTTCTTC | . | TRBJ2-1 | TRBV5-8 | TRBD2
CASSPLLAKNIQYF | TGTGCCAGCAGCCCACTGTTAGCCAAAAACATTCAGTACTTC | . | TRBJ2-4 | TRBV9 | .
CASSTGGNQPQHF | TGTGCCAGCAGTACAGGGGGCAATCAGCCCCAGCATTTT | . | TRBJ1-5 | TRBV2 | TRBD1
CASSRVETNNEQFF | TGTGCCAGCAGCCGGGTCGAAACGAACAATGAGCAGTTCTTC | . | TRBJ2-1 | TRBV7-9 | .
CASSQEEQNLQPQHF | TGCGCCAGCAGCCAAGAGGAACAGAACCTACAGCCCCAGCATTTT | . | TRBJ1-5 | TRBV4-1 | .
CASSLVGLTTGELFF | TGTGCCAGCAGCTTAGTTGGACTTACGACCGGGGAGCTGTTTTTT | . | TRBJ2-2 | TRBV11-2 | .